A single sample is the source of the 16 T cell receptor beta chains below, sequenced in a study of CD8+CD57+ T cells in acquired aplastic anemia. Whoever was chosen for sequencing had shown CD8+CD57+ cell expansion by flow cytometry. For CDR3 and TCR beta VDJ profiling, genomic DNA was the template used. TCRdb independently ran MiXCR on the reads; one entry per CDR3 protein. The sample lists more than 150,000 distinct CDR3 sequences, 40% to 55% occurring once. What was sequenced was sorted CD4+, CD8+, or CD8+CD57+ T cells (not recorded which) from PBMCs. The receptors stem from a human donor with aplastic anemia.

This clonotype has ten or more counts. The rearrangement joins TRBV5-1 to TRBJ1-2; the match to TRBD1 covers 9 bases. In germline, CDR1 is SGHRS, CDR2 YFSETQ. The CDR3 has 17 residues. J was trimmed by 6 bases and V by 4 bases; bases with no gene match: 16. The CDR3 DNA reads as TGCGCCAGCAGCCAGCGGACAGGGGTGTCCACGATACATGGCTACACCTTC. It yields the protein CASSQRTGVSTIHGYTF.

V usage is TRBV6-1 and J usage is TRBJ2-1, with 8 bases fitting TRBD1. The V segment lost 6 bases and the J segment 6 bases; nucleotides outside the gene matches: 16. Germline CDR1 reads MNHNS; CDR2 reads SASEGT. This CDR3 spans 17 amino acids. The CDR3 is CASRRSPGQVLSNEQFF. The CDR3 bases are TGTGCCAGCAGGAGAAGTCCGGGACAGGTCCTCTCCAATGAGCAGTTCTTC.

This clonotype was recorded many times. The J gene is TRBJ1-1, the V gene TRBV19, with D uncertain. Germline CDR1 LNHDA, CDR2 SQIVND (reference sequence). CDR3 length equals 12 residues. V was cut by 2 bases and J by 6 bases, with 7 bases left in between. CDR3 protein: CASSIREAEAFF. The CDR3 coding sequence is TGTGCCAGTAGTATACGGGAAGCTGAAGCTTTCTTT.

J is TRBJ2-3 and V is TRBV29-1; a possible D gene is TRBD2 (6 bases). CDR3 length: 13 amino acids. V was trimmed by 7 bases and J by 3 bases, leaving 14 bases between them. Germline lookup yields CDR1 SQVTM and CDR2 ANQGSEA. This CDR3 is CSASSDPTDTQYF. Written as DNA, the CDR3 is TGCAGCGCTTCTAGCGACCCGACAGATACGCAGTATTTT.

This clonotype was observed many times. This chain uses TRBV19 with TRBJ2-6; D not certain. CDR3 size: 16 residues. Germline V gene sequence: CDR1 LNHDA, CDR2 SQIVND (reference sequence). V shed 3 bases and J shed 2 bases, with 11 bases lying between them. In DNA, the CDR3 is TGTGCCAGTAGTATTAAGGGTAGGGCTGGGGCCAACGTCCTGACTTTC. It yields the protein CASSIKGRAGANVLTF.

V gene TRBV15 combines with J gene TRBJ2-5; D possibly matches TRBD1 or TRBD2 (6 bases each). The CDR3 runs to 16 residues. Germline V CDR1 and CDR2: LNHNV, YYDKDF (reference sequence). Trimming removed 3 bases at V and 5 bases at J, with 19 bases between. CDR3 nucleotide sequence: TGTGCCACCAGCAGGAAGCGTCGGGGGCGGTCGGAGACCCAGTACTTC. Amino acids: CATSRKRRGRSETQYF.

In nucleotides, the CDR3 is TGTGCCAGCTCACCGGGACAGGGACGATACAATGAGCAGTTCTTC. Its protein product is CASSPGQGRYNEQFF. The rearrangement links TRBV18 to TRBJ2-1; TRBD1 agrees at 9 bases. The CDR3 is made up of 15 amino acids. The J segment lost 4 bases and the V segment lost 3 bases, leaving 4 bases of the junction unmatched. Germline V gives CDR1 KGHSH, CDR2 LQKENI.

This clonotype was recorded many times. The chain links TRBV19 to TRBJ1-1; weak D call: TRBD1 (6 bases). Germline V gene sequence: CDR1 LNHDA, CDR2 SQIVND (reference sequence). Trimming removed 4 bases at V and 2 bases at J, with 17 bases between. This CDR3 is built from 16 residues. The chain's CDR3 is CASSRAAGHRNTEAFF. For the CDR3, the DNA is TGTGCCAGTAGTAGAGCAGCGGGACACAGAAACACTGAAGCTTTCTTT.

The gene calls are TRBV2 and TRBJ2-3; 8 nucleotides agree with TRBD1. V was pared by 6 bases and J by 3 bases, with 8 bases of the junction left unmatched. The CDR3 has 15 residues. In germline, CDR1 is SNHLY, CDR2 FYNNEI. CDR3 bases: TGTGCCAGCAGGGACAACAGGGGGAGAACAGATACGCAGTATTTT. Protein product: CASRDNRGRTDTQYF. The full variable domain, its missing parts supplied by reference TRBV2 and TRBJ2-3, is EPEVTQTPSHQVTQMGQEVILRCVPISNHLYFYWYRQILGQKVEFLVSFYNNEISEKSEIFDDQFSVERPDGSNFTLKIRSTKLEDSAMYFCASRDNRGRTDTQYFGPGTRLTVL.

Ten or more counts support this clonotype. The V and J genes are TRBV2 and TRBJ2-3; possible D gene TRBD2, 5 bases. The V and J ends lost 6 bases and 2 bases respectively, with 12 bases between them. The CDR3 spans 14 residues. Germline V CDR1 and CDR2: SNHLY, FYNNEI. The CDR3 sequence is CASRLREVTDTQYF. CDR3 DNA: TGTGCCAGCAGGTTACGGGAAGTCACAGATACGCAGTATTTT.

This clonotype was recorded many times. The rearrangement links TRBV6-1 to TRBJ1-2; D not resolved. The germline CDR1 and CDR2 sequences are MNHNS and SASEGT. Trimming cost V 0 bases and J 4 bases, with 6 bases left between them. The length of the CDR3 is 13 residues. The CDR3 region has the DNA TGTGCCAGCAGTGAAGCGGCCAGCTATGGCTACACCTTC. Its translation is CASSEAASYGYTF.

This clonotype has a count of ten or more. CDR3 nucleotide sequence: TGTGCCAGCAGCACCGGACTAGCGGTGAATGAGCAGTTCTTC. Translated, it gives CASSTGLAVNEQFF. V is TRBV7-2 and J is TRBJ2-1; 10 bases fit TRBD2. The CDR3 sequence is 14 residues long. V was pared by 5 bases and J by 7 bases, with 5 bases of the junction left unmatched. Per the germline V gene, CDR1 is SGHTA and CDR2 is FQGNSA.

Here the CDR3 DNA reads TGTGCCACCAGAAGACAGGGTGACTACGAGCAGTACGTC. This sequence encodes CATRRQGDYEQYV. V and J are TRBV15 and TRBJ2-7; TRBD1 matches 7 bases. V shed 6 bases, J shed 3 bases, and the junction held 5 bases outside the gene matches. This CDR3 is built from 13 residues. Germline CDR1 is LNHNV and CDR2 is YYDKDF (reference sequence).

The count of this clonotype is one. The J gene is TRBJ2-7, the V gene TRBV12-3 or TRBV12-4; TRBD1 aligns across 7 bases. This CDR3 spans 15 amino acids. After removal of 6 bases from V and 0 bases from J, the junction contained 8 bases not matched to a gene. CDR3 DNA sequence: TGTGCCAGCAGCTTGGGACAGTGGAGCTCCTACGAGCAGTACTTC. Its translation is CASSLGQWSSYEQYF.

This clonotype was recorded many times. V and J are TRBV20-1 and TRBJ2-1; TRBD2 agrees at 10 bases. Losses at the gene ends were 1 base for V and 3 bases for J; bases not matched to a gene: 0. CDR3 length equals 14 residues. CDR1 and CDR2 (germline): DFQATT, SNEGSKA (reference sequence). Written as DNA, the CDR3 is TGCAGTGCTAGAGGACTAGCGGGCTACAATGAGCAGTTCTTC. This translates into CSARGLAGYNEQFF.

Concerning this clonotype: An end of the junction does not agree with germline; a read error may underlie this. V usage is TRBV6-1 and J usage is TRBJ2-1; 8 nucleotides match TRBD2. Germline assignment: CDR1 MNHNS and CDR2 SASEGT. CDR3 size: 15 residues. CDR3 nucleotide sequence: TGTGCCACCAGTGAAACGTTAGCGGGAATCGATGAGCAGTTCTTC. Amino acid sequence: CATSETLAGIDEQFF.